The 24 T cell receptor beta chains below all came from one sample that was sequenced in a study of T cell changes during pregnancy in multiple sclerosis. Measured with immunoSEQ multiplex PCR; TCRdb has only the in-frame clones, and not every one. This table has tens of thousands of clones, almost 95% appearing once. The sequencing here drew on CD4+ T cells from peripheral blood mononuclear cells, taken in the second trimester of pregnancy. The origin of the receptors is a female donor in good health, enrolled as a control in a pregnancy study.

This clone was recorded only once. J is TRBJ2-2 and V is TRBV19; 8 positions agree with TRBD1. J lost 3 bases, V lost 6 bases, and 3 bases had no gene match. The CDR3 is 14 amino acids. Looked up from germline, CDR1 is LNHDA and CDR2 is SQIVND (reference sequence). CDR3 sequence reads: CASRQGGDTGELFF. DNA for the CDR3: TGTGCCAGTAGACAGGGGGGTGACACCGGGGAGCTGTTTTTT.

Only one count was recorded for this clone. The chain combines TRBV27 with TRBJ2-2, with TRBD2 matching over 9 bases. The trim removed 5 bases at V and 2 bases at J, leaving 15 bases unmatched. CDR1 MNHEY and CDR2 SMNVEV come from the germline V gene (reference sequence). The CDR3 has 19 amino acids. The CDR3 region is CASSPTLGLAGNNTGELFF. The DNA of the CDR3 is TGTGCCAGCAGTCCCACCCTCGGGCTAGCGGGAAATAACACCGGGGAGCTGTTTTTT.

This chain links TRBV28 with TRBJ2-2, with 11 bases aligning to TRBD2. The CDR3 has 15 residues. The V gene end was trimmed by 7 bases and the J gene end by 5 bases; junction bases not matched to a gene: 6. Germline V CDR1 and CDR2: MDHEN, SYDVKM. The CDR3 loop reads CASTYLAGGTGELFF. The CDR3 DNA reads TGTGCCAGCACCTACCTAGCGGGGGGTACCGGGGAGCTGTTTTTT.

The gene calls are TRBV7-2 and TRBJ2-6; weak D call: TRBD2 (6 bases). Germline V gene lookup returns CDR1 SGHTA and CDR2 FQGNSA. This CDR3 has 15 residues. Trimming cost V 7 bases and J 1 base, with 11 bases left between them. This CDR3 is CASTMGGSGANVLTF. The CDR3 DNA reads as TGTGCCAGCACCATGGGAGGATCTGGGGCCAACGTCCTGACTTTC.

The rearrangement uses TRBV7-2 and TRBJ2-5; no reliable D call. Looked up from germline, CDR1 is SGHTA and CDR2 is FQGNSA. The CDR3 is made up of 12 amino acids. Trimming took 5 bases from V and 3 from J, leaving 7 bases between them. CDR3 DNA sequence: TGTGCCAGCAGCCACACCAAAGAGACCCAGTACTTC. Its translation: CASSHTKETQYF.

The CDR3 coding sequence is TGTGCCAGCATGCTAGGACAGGGGCAGAACACTGAAGCTTTCTTT. Its protein product is CASMLGQGQNTEAFF. The chain carries TRBV2 and TRBJ1-1, with 9 bases lining up with TRBD1. Per germline, CDR1 SNHLY and CDR2 FYNNEI. J gave up 1 base and V 7 bases, and 7 bases lay outside the gene matches. CDR3 length: 15 amino acids.

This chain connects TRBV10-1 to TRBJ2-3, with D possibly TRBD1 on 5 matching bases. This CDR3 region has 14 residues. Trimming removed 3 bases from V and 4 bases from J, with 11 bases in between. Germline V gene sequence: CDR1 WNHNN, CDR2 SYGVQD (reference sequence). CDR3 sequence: CASSDQGTPDTQYF. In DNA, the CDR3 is TGCGCCAGCAGTGACCAGGGAACCCCAGATACGCAGTATTTT.

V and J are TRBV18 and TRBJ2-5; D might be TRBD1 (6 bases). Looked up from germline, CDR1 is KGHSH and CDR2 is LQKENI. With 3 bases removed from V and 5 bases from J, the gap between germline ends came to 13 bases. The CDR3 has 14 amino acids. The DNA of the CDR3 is TGTGCCAGCTCACCTTTGAAAGGGGGTGAGACCCAGTACTTC. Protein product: CASSPLKGGETQYF.

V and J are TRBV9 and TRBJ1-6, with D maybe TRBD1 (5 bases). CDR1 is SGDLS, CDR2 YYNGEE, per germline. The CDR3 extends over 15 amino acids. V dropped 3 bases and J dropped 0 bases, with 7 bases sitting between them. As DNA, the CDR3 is TGTGCCAGCAGCGCTCAGGGCTCCTATAATTCACCCCTCCACTTT. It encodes CASSAQGSYNSPLHF. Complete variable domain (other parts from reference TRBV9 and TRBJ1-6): DSGVTQTPKHLITATGQRVTLRCSPRSGDLSVYWYQQSLDQGLQFLIQYYNGEERAKGNILERFSAQQFPDLHSELNLSSLELGDSALYFCASSAQGSYNSPLHFGNGTRLTVT.

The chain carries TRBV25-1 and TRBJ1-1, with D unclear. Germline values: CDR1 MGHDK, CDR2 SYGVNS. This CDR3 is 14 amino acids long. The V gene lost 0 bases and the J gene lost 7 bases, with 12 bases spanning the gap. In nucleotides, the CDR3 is TGTGCCAGCAGTGAATATGGGCGGGGTCGTGAAGCTTTCTTT. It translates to CASSEYGRGREAFF.

CDR3 DNA: TGTGCCAGCAGCCAGGACTCTCCAGATACGCAGTATTTT. It translates to CASSQDSPDTQYF. The chain carries TRBV7-2 and TRBJ2-3; possibly TRBD2 for D (5 bases). The CDR3 is made up of 13 amino acids. With 5 bases removed from V and 4 bases from J, the gap between germline ends came to 10 bases. Per the germline V gene, CDR1 is SGHTA and CDR2 is FQGNSA. Full variable domain (rest looked up from reference TRBV7-2 and TRBJ2-3): GAGVSQSPSNKVTEKGKDVELRCDPISGHTALYWYRQSLGQGLEFLIYFQGNSAPDKSGLPSDRFSAERTGGSVSTLTIQRTQQEDSAVYLCASSQDSPDTQYFGPGTRLTVL.

Written as DNA, the CDR3 is TGTGCCAGCAGCTCGTTCAGGGGGCCTGATGAAAAACTGTTTTTT. Its protein is CASSSFRGPDEKLFF. The chain is built from TRBV5-8 and TRBJ1-4; 8 positions agree with TRBD1. V shed 3 bases, J shed 6 bases, and the junction held 7 bases outside the gene matches. The CDR3 consists of 15 residues. Germline loops: CDR1 SGHTS, CDR2 YDEGEE.

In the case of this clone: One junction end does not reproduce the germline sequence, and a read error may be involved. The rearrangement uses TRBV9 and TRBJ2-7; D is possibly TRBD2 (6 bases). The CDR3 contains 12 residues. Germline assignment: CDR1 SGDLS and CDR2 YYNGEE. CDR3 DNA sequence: TGTGCCAGCAGCGTACAGTCGGGAGAGCAGCACTTC. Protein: CASSVQSGEQHF.

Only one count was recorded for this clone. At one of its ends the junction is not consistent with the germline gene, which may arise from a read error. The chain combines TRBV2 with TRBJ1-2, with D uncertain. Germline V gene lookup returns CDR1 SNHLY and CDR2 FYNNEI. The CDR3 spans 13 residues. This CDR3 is CASREDGLRGYTF. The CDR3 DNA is TGTGCCAGCAGAGAAGATGGCCTCAGGGGCTACACCTTC.

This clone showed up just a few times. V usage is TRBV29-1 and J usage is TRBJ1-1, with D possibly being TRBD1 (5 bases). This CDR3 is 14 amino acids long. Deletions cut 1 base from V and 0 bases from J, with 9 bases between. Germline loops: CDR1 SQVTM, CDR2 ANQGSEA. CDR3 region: CSVEGLGVNTEAFF. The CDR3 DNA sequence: TGCAGCGTTGAAGGTTTAGGGGTGAACACTGAAGCTTTCTTT.

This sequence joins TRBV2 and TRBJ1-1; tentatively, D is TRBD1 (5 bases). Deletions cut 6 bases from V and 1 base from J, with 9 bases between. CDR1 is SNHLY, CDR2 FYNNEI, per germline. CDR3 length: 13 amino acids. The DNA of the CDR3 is TGTGCCAGCAGGACGGACAAGAACACTGAAGCTTTCTTT. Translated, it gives CASRTDKNTEAFF.

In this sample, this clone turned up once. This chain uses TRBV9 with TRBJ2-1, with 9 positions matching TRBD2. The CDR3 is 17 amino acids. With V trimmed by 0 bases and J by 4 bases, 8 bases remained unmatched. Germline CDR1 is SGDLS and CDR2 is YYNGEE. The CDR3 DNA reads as TGTGCCAGCAGCGTAGGGGGACTTAGCGGGAGATACAATGAGCAGTTCTTC. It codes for CASSVGGLSGRYNEQFF.

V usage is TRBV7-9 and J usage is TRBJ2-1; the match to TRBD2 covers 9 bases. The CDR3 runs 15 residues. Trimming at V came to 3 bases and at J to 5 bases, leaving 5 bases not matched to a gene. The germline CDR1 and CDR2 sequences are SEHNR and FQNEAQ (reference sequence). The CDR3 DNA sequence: TGTGCCAGCAGCTTGTTAGCGGGAGACCACAATGAGCAGTTCTTC. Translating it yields CASSLLAGDHNEQFF. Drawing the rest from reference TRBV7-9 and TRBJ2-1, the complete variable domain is DTGVSQNPRHKITKRGQNVTFRCDPISEHNRLYWYRQTLGQGPEFLTYFQNEAQLEKSRLLSDRFSAERPKGSFSTLEIQRTEQGDSAMYLCASSLLAGDHNEQFFGPGTRLTVL.

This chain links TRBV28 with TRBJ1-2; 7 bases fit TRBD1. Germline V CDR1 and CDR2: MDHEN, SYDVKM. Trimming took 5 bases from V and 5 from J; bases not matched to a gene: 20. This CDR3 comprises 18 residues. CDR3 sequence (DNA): TGTGCCAGCAGTCTCCCTGCCCCGACAGGGTTGGGCGGGTATGGCTACACCTTC. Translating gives CASSLPAPTGLGGYGYTF.

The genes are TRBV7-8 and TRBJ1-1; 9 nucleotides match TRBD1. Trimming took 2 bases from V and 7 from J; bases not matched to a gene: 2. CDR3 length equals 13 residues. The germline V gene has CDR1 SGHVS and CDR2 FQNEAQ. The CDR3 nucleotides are TGTGCCAGCAGCTTACGGGACAGGGTTGAAGCTTTCTTT. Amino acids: CASSLRDRVEAFF.

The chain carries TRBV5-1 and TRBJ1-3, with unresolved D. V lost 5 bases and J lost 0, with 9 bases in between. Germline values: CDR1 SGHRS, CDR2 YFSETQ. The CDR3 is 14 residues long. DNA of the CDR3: TGCGCCAGCAGGTCCGGGATCTCTGGAAACACCATATATTTT. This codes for CASRSGISGNTIYF.

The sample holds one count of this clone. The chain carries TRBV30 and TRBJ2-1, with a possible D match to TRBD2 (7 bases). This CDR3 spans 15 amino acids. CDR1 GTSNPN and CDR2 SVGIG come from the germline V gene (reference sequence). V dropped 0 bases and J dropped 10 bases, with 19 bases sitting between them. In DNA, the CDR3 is TGTGCCTGGAGTGTACGGGGGGCTGCCCTAAGGGAGCAGTTCTTC. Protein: CAWSVRGAALREQFF.

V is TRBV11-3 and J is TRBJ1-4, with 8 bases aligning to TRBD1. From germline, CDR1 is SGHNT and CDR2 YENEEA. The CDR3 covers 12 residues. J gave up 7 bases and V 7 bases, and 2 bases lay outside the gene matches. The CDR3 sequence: CASMDRAEKLFF. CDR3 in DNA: TGTGCCAGCATGGACAGGGCTGAAAAACTGTTTTTT.

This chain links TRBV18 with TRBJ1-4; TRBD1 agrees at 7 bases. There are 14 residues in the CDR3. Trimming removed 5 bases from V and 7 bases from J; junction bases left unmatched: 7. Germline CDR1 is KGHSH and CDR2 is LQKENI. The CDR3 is CASSSRDSREKLFF. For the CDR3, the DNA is TGTGCCAGCTCATCCCGGGACAGCCGTGAAAAACTGTTTTTT.